This T cell receptor beta chain was retrieved from a study of CD8+ T cells in alopecia areata. Extracted RNA was reverse transcribed into cDNA, the sequencing template. Here immunoSEQ multiplex PCR was the method, and the copy in TCRdb shows in-frame clones only, minus some. The sample has 150,000 to 200,000 clones; around 51% are singletons. Treatment here: oral pan-JAK inhibitor, 5-10 mg twice daily. Alopecia areata patients provided lesional scalp punch biopsies and peripheral blood, both collected for the study. Study-level findings and limits: Administration of tofacitinib significantly diminished scalp clonality and expanded CD8+ clones within the top 100. Affected scalp, especially in alopecia totalis/universalis, had a higher clonality than normal scalp did. Many expanded lesional clones stayed in scalp and blood while on tofacitinib.

The CDR3 sequence is 15 residues long. Germline CDR1 reads MNHEY; CDR2 reads SMNVEV (reference sequence). V was pared by 4 bases and J by 0 bases, with 11 bases between. To note about this clone: The antigen remains unidentified.

The source is a human donor with alopecia areata. This specimen consisted of CD8+ T cells sorted from blood, obtained at roughly week 53, from a patient treated with tofacitinib. The J gene is TRBJ2-3, the V gene TRBV27; D gene unclear. CDR3 DNA: TGTGCCAGCAGTTATTTACCCCTAAGCACAGATACGCAGTATTTT. Encoded protein: CASSYLPLSTDTQYF.